What follows are 6 T cell receptor beta chains derived from one specimen sequenced in a study of T cell responses to AZD1222 COVID-19 vaccine. The table came from immunoSEQ multiplex PCR; TCRdb's copy has only in-frame clones and leaves some out. This table holds 90,000 to 120,000 clones, around nine tenths found once. The input for sequencing was peripheral blood, taken 28 days after the second AZD1222 dose. Receptor source: an adult who received the AZD1222 COVID-19 vaccine.

The count of this clone is one. The chain employs TRBV6-1 and TRBJ2-7; 10 nucleotides match TRBD1. This CDR3 spans 15 amino acids. CDR1 and CDR2 (germline): MNHNS, SASEGT. Trimming removed 1 base from V and 2 bases from J; junction bases left unmatched: 2. CDR3 residues: CASSEGTGGPYEQYF. The CDR3 DNA is TGTGCCAGCAGTGAAGGGACAGGGGGGCCCTACGAGCAGTACTTC.

The genes are TRBV11-2 and TRBJ1-2; 7 nucleotides align to TRBD1. This CDR3 region has 15 residues. The germline CDR1 and CDR2 sequences are SGHAT and FQNNGV. V lost 2 bases and J lost 3; bases outside the gene matches: 6. For the CDR3, the DNA is TGTGCCAGCAGCTTATCCCGACAGGGCGACTATGGCTACACCTTC. This translates into CASSLSRQGDYGYTF.

This chain joins TRBV5-8 and TRBJ1-2, with D uncertain. The CDR3 consists of 12 residues. Trimming left V 3 bases short and J 6 bases short, with 9 bases between. Germline CDR1 and CDR2: SGHTS and YDEGEE. CDR3 nucleotide sequence: TGTGCCAGCAGCTCCGACACGGATGGCTACACCTTC. Protein sequence: CASSSDTDGYTF.

CDR3 region: CASSLYLNQGYTF. The CDR3 coding sequence is TGTGCCAGCAGCTTGTATCTGAACCAGGGCTACACCTTC. The chain uses TRBV5-5 and TRBJ1-2; D ambiguous. Per germline, CDR1 SGHKS and CDR2 YYEKEE (reference sequence). The CDR3 contains 13 residues. Trimming left V 1 base short and J 8 bases short, with 12 bases between.

This clone was seen once. The J gene is TRBJ1-1, the V gene TRBV19; D is possibly TRBD1 (6 bases). The V end was cut by 7 bases, the J end by 3 bases, with 24 bases between. The CDR3 is 17 residues long. Germline V gives CDR1 LNHDA, CDR2 SQIVND (reference sequence). The CDR3 DNA is TGTGCCAGTATAGGAGAGGGGGACACCCTGAAGCACACTGAAGCTTTCTTT. It specifies CASIGEGDTLKHTEAFF.

The chain links TRBV5-1 to TRBJ2-2, with 12 bases lining up with TRBD2. CDR1 is SGHRS and CDR2 is YFSETQ in the germline V gene. This CDR3 comprises 17 residues. The V and J ends lost 1 base and 2 bases, in that order; junction bases with no gene match: 3. The CDR3 reads CASSLTSGRPNTGELFF. CDR3 DNA: TGCGCCAGCAGCTTGACTAGCGGGAGGCCAAACACCGGGGAGCTGTTTTTT.